Sequencing of this T cell receptor (beta chain) was carried out in a study of Graves' ophthalmopathy and Graves' hyperthyroidism. Study as a whole: Stable hyperthyroidism denotes an absence of ophthalmopathy throughout 18 months of follow-up.

Study conclusions and caveats: The study's model predicted ophthalmopathy progression at about 71% sensitivity and about 72% specificity. Most expanded thyroid clonotypes above 0.001 frequency also appeared in blood.

The authors amplified TCR beta CDR3 regions from RNA transcripts. First-round RT-PCR used HTBI primers; second-round multiplex PCR followed. Each CDR3 protein gets one entry after TCRdb re-called the multiplex PCR reads with MiXCR. The sample records some 1.1 million distinct CDR3 sequences, less than 45% being singletons. To note about this clonotype: Its antigen is not known.

With 6 bases removed from V and 2 bases from J, the gap between germline ends came to 13 bases. Germline V CDR1 and CDR2: SGHDN, FVKESK. This CDR3 is 15 amino acids long. Each hyperthyroidism patient was newly diagnosed, with under 2 months' duration, and aged 18 to 65. V is TRBV14 and J is TRBJ1-4; weak D call: TRBD1 (5 bases). The sample consisted of peripheral blood or thyroid tissue (not recorded which). This receptor was taken from an adult man with Graves' hyperthyroidism. For the CDR3, the DNA is TGTGCCAGCAGACAGAACGCAGGGACTAATGAAAAACTGTTTTTT. Translating gives CASRQNAGTNEKLFF. The full variable domain, with the rest looked up from reference TRBV14 and TRBJ1-4, is EAGVTQFPSHSVIEKGQTVTLRCDPISGHDNLYWYRRVMGKEIKFLLHFVKESKQDESGMPNNRFLAERTGGTYSTLKVQPAELEDSGVYFCASRQNAGTNEKLFFGSGTQLSVL.